Below, 29 T cell receptor beta chains from the same sample are listed, as sequenced in a study of blood T cell repertoires in COVID-19. The table came from immunoSEQ multiplex PCR; TCRdb's copy has only in-frame clones and leaves some out. Here the sample spans 180,000 or so clones, about 90% being singletons. Sequencing used peripheral blood. These receptors all stem from a man between 18 and 35 years old with active or convalescent COVID-19.

This clone was found once. The chain links TRBV28 to TRBJ1-5; the D gene is possibly TRBD1 (5 bases). Germline V lookup: CDR1 MDHEN, CDR2 SYDVKM. This CDR3 region has 15 residues. V was clipped by 5 bases and J by 0 bases, with 11 bases between them. DNA of the CDR3: TGTGCCAGCAGTGAAGACAGCCATAGCAATCAGCCCCAGCATTTT. This encodes CASSEDSHSNQPQHF.

The V and J genes are TRBV4-1 and TRBJ1-2; 10 bases line up with TRBD1. The junction had 11 bases not matched to a gene; V was cut back by 4 bases and J by 3 bases. Germline CDR1 MGHRA, CDR2 YSYEKL. The CDR3 totals 17 residues. CDR3 protein: CASSLSTGTGVDYGYTF. In DNA form, the CDR3 reads TGCGCCAGCAGCCTTAGTACCGGGACAGGGGTGGACTATGGCTACACCTTC.

The V call is TRBV27, the J call TRBJ2-3; D ambiguous. Germline CDR1 is MNHEY and CDR2 is SMNVEV (reference sequence). The CDR3 covers 15 residues. V lost 7 bases and J 0 bases, leaving 14 bases between the germline ends. The CDR3 DNA sequence: TGTGCCAGCATGGGCTTCACGTATAGCACAGATACGCAGTATTTT. This sequence encodes CASMGFTYSTDTQYF.

V is TRBV19 and J is TRBJ2-7; TRBD2 aligns across 7 bases. The CDR3 is made up of 15 amino acids. The germline V gene has CDR1 LNHDA and CDR2 SQIVND (reference sequence). V dropped 5 bases and J dropped 2; count of bases not matched to a gene: 9. The CDR3 here is CASSRLAEHTYEQYF. The CDR3 nucleotides are TGTGCCAGTAGTCGTCTAGCGGAGCATACCTACGAGCAGTACTTC.

The gene calls are TRBV2 and TRBJ1-3, with unresolved D. The CDR3 loop spans 14 amino acids. Germline V gene sequence: CDR1 SNHLY, CDR2 FYNNEI. V shed 6 bases and J shed 0 bases, with 9 bases lying between them. CDR3 in DNA: TGTGCCAGCAGCCTAGAAAGCTCTGGAAACACCATATATTTT. Encoded protein: CASSLESSGNTIYF. Based on the CDR3 plus reference TRBV2 and TRBJ1-3, the full variable domain is EPEVTQTPSHQVTQMGQEVILRCVPISNHLYFYWYRQILGQKVEFLVSFYNNEISEKSEIFDDQFSVERPDGSNFTLKIRSTKLEDSAMYFCASSLESSGNTIYFGEGSWLTVV.

The chain couples TRBV6-5 to TRBJ2-2, with a tentative D call TRBD2 (6 bases). V was trimmed by 6 bases and J by 4 bases, leaving 6 bases between them. From germline, CDR1 is MNHEY and CDR2 SVGAGI. The CDR3 is made up of 12 amino acids. The DNA of the CDR3 is TGTGCCAGCAGGACTAGCACCGGGGAGCTGTTTTTT. Translating it yields CASRTSTGELFF.

The chain is built from TRBV6-6 and TRBJ2-2, with TRBD1 matching 8 bases. This CDR3 region has 14 residues. Unmatched junction bases numbered 0, after V lost 0 bases and J lost 6 bases. Germline CDR1 is MNHNY and CDR2 is SVGAGI (reference sequence). Written as DNA, the CDR3 is TGTGCCAGCAGTTACTCGACAGGGGCCGGGGAGCTGTTTTTT. Protein product: CASSYSTGAGELFF.

CDR3 in DNA: TGTGCCAGCAGCTTCTCCGGGACAGACGAGCAGTACTTC. This sequence encodes CASSFSGTDEQYF. The chain links TRBV7-9 to TRBJ2-7; 7 positions agree with TRBD1. CDR3 length: 13 amino acids. The J segment lost 5 bases and the V segment lost 3 bases, leaving 4 bases of the junction unmatched. Germline V gene lookup returns CDR1 SEHNR and CDR2 FQNEAQ (reference sequence).

The chain uses TRBV2 and TRBJ2-7; TRBD2 is a possible D gene (5 bases). Germline CDR1 and CDR2: SNHLY and FYNNEI. CDR3 length: 13 amino acids. V lost 4 bases, J lost 3 bases, and 10 bases lay in between. In DNA form, the CDR3 reads TGTGCCAGCAGTGCAAACGGGAACTACGAGCAGTACTTC. Its protein product is CASSANGNYEQYF.

The J gene is TRBJ2-1, the V gene TRBV27; TRBD2 matches 11 bases. V gave up 5 bases and J gave up 5 bases; unmatched junction bases: 5. The CDR3 sequence is 15 residues long. In germline, CDR1 is MNHEY, CDR2 SMNVEV (reference sequence). The CDR3 nucleotides read TGTGCCAGCAGTCTACTAGCGGGGGAAAACAATGAGCAGTTCTTC. It codes for CASSLLAGENNEQFF.

The chain couples TRBV5-6 to TRBJ2-1, with D tentatively TRBD2 (5 bases). This CDR3 is built from 16 residues. Between the trimmed V and J ends, which lost 2 bases and 7 bases, there was a span of 19 bases. CDR1 and CDR2 from the germline V gene are SGHDT and YYEEEE. This chain's CDR3 is CASSFNLNRAANEQFF. The CDR3 DNA follows: TGTGCCAGCAGCTTTAACCTCAACCGAGCGGCTAATGAGCAGTTCTTC.

This clone was seen a handful of times. The chain carries TRBV10-2 and TRBJ1-1; perhaps TRBD1 as D (6 bases). The CDR3 runs 14 residues. V lost 6 bases and J lost 5, with 16 bases in between. The germline CDR1 and CDR2 sequences are WSHSY and SAAADI. CDR3 DNA: TGCGCCAGCAGCAGAACAGGGTTGGGAACTGAAGCTTTCTTT. Amino acids: CASSRTGLGTEAFF.

The chain employs TRBV5-5 and TRBJ2-7; 9 nucleotides match TRBD2. CDR3 length: 20 amino acids. The germline gives CDR1 SGHKS, CDR2 YYEKEE (reference sequence). Germline trimming cut 4 bases from V and 3 bases from J; bases unmatched to any gene: 23. This CDR3 is CASSLLRQGGSGRSIYEQYF. As DNA, the CDR3 is TGTGCCAGCAGCCTCCTCCGTCAGGGTGGTAGCGGGAGAAGCATCTACGAGCAGTACTTC. Full variable domain (missing parts from reference TRBV5-5 and TRBJ2-7): DAGVTQSPTHLIKTRGQQVTLRCSPISGHKSVSWYQQVLGQGPQFIFQYYEKEERGRGNFPDRFSARQFPNYSSELNVNALLLGDSALYLCASSLLRQGGSGRSIYEQYFGPGTRLTVT.

This chain uses TRBV7-8 with TRBJ1-5; D remains unclear. This CDR3 spans 16 amino acids. Trimming removed 1 base at V and 0 bases at J, with 10 bases between. CDR1 SGHVS and CDR2 FQNEAQ come from the germline V gene. CDR3 loop: CASSLVARLSNQPQHF. CDR3 nucleotide sequence: TGTGCCAGCAGCTTAGTAGCCAGACTTAGCAATCAGCCCCAGCATTTT.

J is TRBJ1-1 and V is TRBV3-1 (or the pseudogene TRBV3-2); perhaps TRBD1 as D (5 bases). This CDR3 contains 15 residues. V lost 1 base and J lost 7, with 16 bases in between. Looked up from germline, CDR1 is LGHDT and CDR2 is YNNKEL (reference sequence). In nucleotides, the CDR3 is TGTGCCAGCAGCCAAGGGTTTGGGGGGATCGATGAAGCTTTCTTT. It translates to CASSQGFGGIDEAFF.

The chain uses TRBV11-2 and TRBJ2-5, with D unresolved. Deletions cut 5 bases from V and 5 bases from J, with 15 bases between. CDR3 length: 14 residues. Germline CDR1 and CDR2: SGHAT and FQNNGV. The CDR3 reads CASSRLSQLETQYF. CDR3 nucleotides: TGTGCCAGCAGCCGACTTTCCCAGTTGGAGACCCAGTACTTC.

The V and J genes are TRBV19 and TRBJ1-5, with D possibly being TRBD1 (5 bases). The CDR3 is 17 amino acids. V shed 3 bases and J shed 1 base, with 16 bases lying between them. The germline V gene encodes CDR1 LNHDA and CDR2 SQIVND (reference sequence). CDR3 DNA sequence: TGTGCCAGTAGTATTGCGTCAGGGCAGGCGAGCAATCAGCCCCAGCATTTT. This encodes CASSIASGQASNQPQHF.

The J gene is TRBJ1-2, the V gene TRBV6-5; D is possibly TRBD1 (5 bases). Trimming took 4 bases from V and 7 from J, leaving 7 bases between them. Looked up from germline, CDR1 is MNHEY and CDR2 is SVGAGI. This CDR3 has 11 amino acids. The CDR3 nucleotides read TGTGCCAGCAGTTCGGGGGTTGGCTACACCTTC. Translating gives CASSSGVGYTF.

J is TRBJ1-2 and V is TRBV7-9; D ambiguous. Germline V gene lookup returns CDR1 SEHNR and CDR2 FQNEAQ (reference sequence). The CDR3 is made up of 14 amino acids. V lost 1 base, J lost 4 bases, and 10 bases lay in between. CDR3 sequence reads: CASSLGSEIYGYTF. CDR3 DNA sequence: TGTGCCAGCAGCTTAGGATCGGAGATCTATGGCTACACCTTC.

The V gene is TRBV5-5, the J gene TRBJ2-3; a weak D match, TRBD1 (8 bases). Germline V gives CDR1 SGHKS, CDR2 YYEKEE (reference sequence). Deletions cut 1 base from V and 4 bases from J, with 13 bases between. The CDR3 is 15 residues long. CDR3 loop: CASSLRQGRADTQYF. In DNA, the CDR3 is TGTGCCAGCAGCTTGAGACAGGGGAGGGCAGATACGCAGTATTTT.

The chain has TRBV18 and TRBJ1-6; no reliable D call. CDR1 is KGHSH and CDR2 is LQKENI in the germline V gene. Between the trimmed V and J ends, which lost 2 bases and 13 bases, there was a span of 15 bases. CDR3 length equals 14 residues. The CDR3 DNA is TGTGCCAGCTCACCAGCAGAAGTCAGGTTCCCCCTCCACTTT. The encoded protein is CASSPAEVRFPLHF. Using reference TRBV18 and TRBJ1-6 for the parts outside the CDR3, the full variable domain is NAGVMQNPRHLVRRRGQEARLRCSPMKGHSHVYWYRQLPEEGLKFMVYLQKENIIDESGMPKERFSAEFPKEGPSILRIQQVVRGDSAAYFCASSPAEVRFPLHFGNGTRLTVT.

This rearrangement joins TRBV30 to TRBJ2-1, with TRBD2 identical over 7 bases. This CDR3 contains 15 residues. The junction had 9 bases not matched to a gene; V was cut back by 1 base and J by 6 bases. Germline CDR1 and CDR2: GTSNPN and SVGIG (reference sequence). The CDR3: CAWSDMGGPLNEQFF. The CDR3 DNA sequence: TGTGCCTGGAGTGACATGGGAGGGCCCCTCAATGAGCAGTTCTTC.

This rearrangement joins TRBV7-3 to TRBJ2-3; perhaps TRBD1 as D (6 bases). Germline values: CDR1 SGHTA, CDR2 FQGTGA. V lost 5 bases and J lost 2, with 14 bases in between. CDR3 length: 15 amino acids. In DNA form, the CDR3 reads TGTGCCAGCAGCCAACAGGGCTTTTACACAGATACGCAGTATTTT. Protein product: CASSQQGFYTDTQYF. Full variable domain (outside the CDR3, taken from reference TRBV7-3 and TRBJ2-3): GAGVSQTPSNKVTEKGKYVELRCDPISGHTALYWYRQSLGQGPEFLIYFQGTGAADDSGLPNDRFFAVRPEGSVSTLKIQRTERGDSAVYLCASSQQGFYTDTQYFGPGTRLTVL.

The chain joins TRBV5-4 to TRBJ2-1; possibly TRBD1 for D (6 bases). The V gene's germline CDR1 is SGHNT and CDR2 YYREEE (reference sequence). The CDR3 has 14 residues. V was cut by 4 bases and J by 7 bases, with 15 bases left in between. CDR3 coding DNA: TGTGCCAGCAGCCTGCGACAGGCCCATAATGAGCAGTTCTTC. Protein: CASSLRQAHNEQFF.

This rearrangement joins TRBV7-9 to TRBJ2-1; 8 positions match TRBD2. V shed 5 bases and J 6 bases; nucleotides not matched to a gene: 6. The germline V gene has CDR1 SEHNR and CDR2 FQNEAQ (reference sequence). The CDR3 totals 14 residues. CDR3: CASSQSGGPNEQFF. CDR3 in DNA: TGTGCCAGCAGCCAGAGCGGGGGTCCCAATGAGCAGTTCTTC.

This chain uses TRBV10-1 with TRBJ2-7, with TRBD2 matching 7 bases. Per the germline V gene, CDR1 is WNHNN and CDR2 is SYGVQD (reference sequence). V lost 0 bases and J lost 7; bases outside the gene matches: 0. This CDR3 is built from 12 residues. CDR3 DNA sequence: TGCGCCAGCAGTGAGTCGCGGGGGGAGCAGTACTTC. It translates to CASSESRGEQYF.

The chain carries TRBV7-9 and TRBJ2-5; possible D gene TRBD1, 6 bases. The germline V gene has CDR1 SEHNR and CDR2 FQNEAQ (reference sequence). V lost 4 bases, J lost 2 bases, and 11 bases lay in between. This CDR3 spans 14 amino acids. The CDR3 region has the DNA TGTGCCAGCAGCTCACAGGGTCTTCAAGAGACCCAGTACTTC. It codes for CASSSQGLQETQYF.

The V call is TRBV28, the J call TRBJ1-5; D is undetermined. The CDR3 runs to 15 residues. CDR1 and CDR2 from the germline V gene are MDHEN and SYDVKM. The ends were cut back, 1 base at V and 5 bases at J, with 12 bases in the middle. The CDR3 loop reads CASSLSRVSHQPQHF. The CDR3 coding sequence is TGTGCCAGCAGTTTATCGCGAGTGTCTCATCAGCCCCAGCATTTT. Variable domain in full (rest from reference TRBV28 and TRBJ1-5): DVKVTQSSRYLVKRTGEKVFLECVQDMDHENMFWYRQDPGLGLRLIYFSYDVKMKEKGDIPEGYSVSREKKERFSLILESASTNQTSMYLCASSLSRVSHQPQHFGDGTRLSIL.

The chain is built from TRBV19 and TRBJ2-1, with 14 nucleotides matching TRBD2. V was clipped by 5 bases and J by 3 bases; unmatched bases: 3. This CDR3 spans 16 amino acids. The germline CDR1 and CDR2 sequences are LNHDA and SQIVND (reference sequence). In DNA, the CDR3 is TGTGCCAGTAGTGGACTAGCGGGAGGTAACTACAATGAGCAGTTCTTC. This translates into CASSGLAGGNYNEQFF.